The 21 T cell receptor beta chains below all came from one sample that was sequenced in a study of CD8 T cells in ankylosing spondylitis. TCRdb re-called the 5' RACE reads through MiXCR, storing one row per CDR3 protein. The sample includes approximately 150,000 distinct CDR3 sequences, 9.8% of them seen just once. Material: blood, either unsorted or a sorted T cell fraction (not recorded which). All receptors come from a female donor with ankylosing spondylitis or in good health (not recorded which).

The chain is built from TRBV4-3 and TRBJ1-6; 9 bases fit TRBD1. The CDR3 has 14 residues. The germline gives CDR1 LGHNA, CDR2 YSLEER. With 4 bases clipped from V and 11 bases from J, the junction kept 6 bases outside the gene matches. CDR3 nucleotides: TGCGCCAGCAGCCCTGGACAGGGGCGAACACCCCTCCACTTT. Protein: CASSPGQGRTPLHF.

In this sample, this clonotype turned up many times. The chain links TRBV6-5 to TRBJ2-7, with D maybe TRBD2 (6 bases). The CDR3 contains 15 residues. The germline V and J ends were trimmed by 2 bases and 2 bases, with 13 bases remaining between them. Per germline, CDR1 MNHEY and CDR2 SVGAGI. CDR3: CASSYGAGQTYEQYF. The CDR3 coding sequence is TGTGCCAGCAGTTACGGGGCGGGGCAAACCTACGAGCAGTACTTC.

The chain recombines TRBV6-1 with TRBJ1-1; 8 bases are shared with TRBD1. CDR3 size: 14 residues. The germline V gene encodes CDR1 MNHNS and CDR2 SASEGT. The CDR3 bases are TGTGCTCAAGAGGGGCAGGGGGCGGAAACTGAAGCTTTCTTT. Its protein is CAQEGQGAETEAFF.

As regards this clonotype: Since no conserved phenylalanine or tryptophan closes the CDR3, a read error is the likely cause. The chain has TRBV29-1 and TRBJ2-3; TRBD1 matches at 10 bases. The CDR3 covers 17 residues. Germline V gives CDR1 SQVTM, CDR2 ANQGSEA. V trimming: 1 base; J trimming: 4 bases; junction bases outside the gene matches: 11. CDR3 region: CSVEAGVTGGFPDTQYL. The CDR3 DNA reads as TGCAGCGTTGAAGCGGGGGTGACAGGGGGCTTTCCAGATACGCAGTATCTT.

This clonotype has more than one count but fewer than ten. The V and J genes are TRBV28 and TRBJ1-5; D gene unclear. The germline V and J ends were trimmed by 3 bases and 3 bases, with 12 bases remaining between them. The CDR3 runs 15 residues. The germline V gene encodes CDR1 MDHEN and CDR2 SYDVKM. CDR3 nucleotide sequence: TGTGCCAGCAGTTTCGATGTGAGTTCCAATCAGCCCCAGCATTTT. Residues: CASSFDVSSNQPQHF.

The chain uses TRBV6-5 and TRBJ2-1, with D possibly matching TRBD2 (6 bases). Trimming removed 8 bases at V and 5 bases at J, with 7 bases between. This CDR3 has 11 residues. In germline, CDR1 is MNHEY, CDR2 SVGAGI. CDR3 loop: CASWGDNEQFF. The CDR3 DNA is TGTGCCAGCTGGGGGGACAATGAGCAGTTCTTC.

The rearrangement uses TRBV27 and TRBJ1-1; D unclear. This CDR3 region has 14 residues. CDR1 is MNHEY, CDR2 SMNVEV, per germline (reference sequence). V lost 2 bases to trimming and J lost 5 bases, with 12 bases between them. CDR3 protein: CASSLKAPGTEAFF. CDR3 DNA: TGTGCCAGCAGTTTAAAGGCCCCGGGGACTGAAGCTTTCTTT.

This clonotype has just a few counts. J is TRBJ2-7 and V is TRBV2; the D is unclear. V was clipped by 5 bases and J by 3 bases, with 11 bases between them. This CDR3 has 13 residues. Germline V gene sequence: CDR1 SNHLY, CDR2 FYNNEI. The chain's CDR3 is CASSSRSYYEQYF. Here the CDR3 DNA reads TGTGCCAGCAGTTCCCGGAGCTACTACGAGCAGTACTTC.

This clonotype appeared a few times. The V and J genes are TRBV7-6 and TRBJ2-7; tentatively, D is TRBD1 (6 bases). The CDR3 has 12 amino acids. V lost 5 bases and J 6 bases, leaving 11 bases between the germline ends. CDR1 is SGHVS and CDR2 is FNYEAQ in the germline V gene. The CDR3 is CASSPGTPEQYF. The CDR3 DNA sequence: TGTGCCAGCAGCCCCGGGACACCCGAGCAGTACTTC.

This clonotype was recorded many times. The rearrangement links TRBV16 to TRBJ1-4; D is perhaps TRBD1 (5 bases). Germline V gene data show CDR1 as KGHSY and CDR2 as FQNENV. The ends were cut back, 3 bases at V and 12 bases at J, with 11 bases in the middle. The CDR3 covers 12 residues. DNA for the CDR3: TGTGCCAGCAGCCATTTGTCGGGGGAACTGTTTTTT. Translated, it gives CASSHLSGELFF.

The V call is TRBV19, the J call TRBJ2-2, with 7 bases lining up with TRBD1. Trimming took 5 bases from V and 3 from J; bases not matched to a gene: 3. CDR1 and CDR2 (germline): LNHDA, SQIVND (reference sequence). CDR3 length: 14 amino acids. CDR3 protein: CASSFQGDTGELFF. In nucleotides, the CDR3 is TGTGCCAGTAGTTTTCAGGGGGACACCGGGGAGCTGTTTTTT.

This clonotype was seen ten or more times. The gene calls are TRBV29-1 and TRBJ2-7; no reliable D call. Germline CDR1 reads SQVTM; CDR2 reads ANQGSEA. The CDR3 has 12 amino acids. The V end was cut by 1 base, the J end by 7 bases, with 11 bases between. The CDR3 here is CSVEVENWEQYF. The CDR3 region has the DNA TGCAGCGTTGAAGTGGAGAATTGGGAGCAGTACTTC.

V usage is TRBV4-3 and J usage is TRBJ2-7, with D possibly being TRBD2 (5 bases). This CDR3 is built from 15 residues. Germline CDR1 is LGHNA and CDR2 is YSLEER. V dropped 0 bases and J dropped 3 bases, with 12 bases sitting between them. The CDR3 loop is CASSQDGSEGYEQYF. The CDR3 DNA follows: TGCGCCAGCAGCCAAGATGGGAGCGAGGGCTACGAGCAGTACTTC.

This clonotype was recorded a few times. The chain recombines TRBV5-1 with TRBJ2-1; 13 bases fit TRBD2. The V gene end was trimmed by 4 bases and the J gene end by 6 bases; junction bases not matched to a gene: 10. Germline CDR1 and CDR2: SGHRS and YFSETQ. The CDR3 is 17 amino acids. CDR3 sequence: CASSQGLAGAGVNEQFF. The DNA for the CDR3 is TGCGCCAGCAGCCAAGGACTAGCGGGAGCTGGTGTCAATGAGCAGTTCTTC.

This clonotype has only a few counts. The V call is TRBV9, the J call TRBJ2-7; maybe TRBD2 (5 bases). Trimming shortened V by 5 bases and J by 10 bases, and 19 bases separated the two germline ends. Per germline, CDR1 SGDLS and CDR2 YYNGEE. CDR3 size: 13 residues. CDR3 sequence: CASSSSDGGSQYF. The CDR3 region has the DNA TGTGCCAGCAGTTCTTCCGACGGAGGCTCCCAGTACTTC.

The gene calls are TRBV9 and TRBJ2-1; perhaps TRBD2 as D (6 bases). The CDR3 is 13 amino acids. Germline-derived CDR1 and CDR2 are SGDLS and YYNGEE. With 8 bases removed from V and 6 bases from J, the gap between germline ends came to 15 bases. This chain's CDR3 is CASNEGLLNEQFF. The CDR3 nucleotides are TGTGCCAGTAATGAGGGACTCCTCAATGAGCAGTTCTTC. The full variable domain, completed using reference TRBV9 and TRBJ2-1, is DSGVTQTPKHLITATGQRVTLRCSPRSGDLSVYWYQQSLDQGLQFLIQYYNGEERAKGNILERFSAQQFPDLHSELNLSSLELGDSALYFCASNEGLLNEQFFGPGTRLTVL.

This clonotype was counted a few times. This chain links TRBV6-5 with TRBJ2-7; D unclear. The CDR3 is 16 residues long. V was pared by 0 bases and J by 3 bases, with 15 bases between. Germline V CDR1 and CDR2: MNHEY, SVGAGI. This CDR3 is CASSYSSLRPDYEQYF. For the CDR3, the DNA is TGTGCCAGCAGTTACTCATCGCTTCGTCCCGACTACGAGCAGTACTTC.

The genes are TRBV12-3 or TRBV12-4 and TRBJ2-1; 10 bases line up with TRBD2. V trimming: 5 bases; J trimming: 7 bases; junction bases outside the gene matches: 5. The CDR3 sequence is 14 residues long. CDR3 DNA sequence: TGTGCCAGCAGTACTAGCGGGACTGGAAATGAGCAGTTCTTC. It specifies CASSTSGTGNEQFF.

The rearrangement links TRBV20-1 to TRBJ2-7; D is uncertain. Deletions cut 4 bases from V and 2 bases from J, with 6 bases between. CDR1 is DFQATT, CDR2 SNEGSKA, per germline (reference sequence). The CDR3 is made up of 11 amino acids. DNA of the CDR3: TGCAGTGCTAATTTCGCCTACGAGCAGTACTTC. Residues: CSANFAYEQYF.

This sequence joins TRBV7-8 and TRBJ2-1, with TRBD2 identical over 8 bases. This CDR3 spans 13 amino acids. Germline assignment: CDR1 SGHVS and CDR2 FQNEAQ. The ends lost 6 bases at V and 7 bases at J; junction bases unmatched: 5. CDR3 DNA: TGTGCCAGCAGAGCGGGAGCGGAAAATGAGCAGTTCTTC. Translated, it gives CASRAGAENEQFF.

This clonotype has just a few counts. The chain combines TRBV4-1 with TRBJ2-7, with 14 bases aligning to TRBD2. Unmatched junction bases numbered 4, after V lost 3 bases and J lost 6 bases. The CDR3 covers 15 residues. Germline lookup yields CDR1 MGHRA and CDR2 YSYEKL. The CDR3 loop is CASSHLGLAGVEQYF. Here the CDR3 DNA reads TGCGCCAGCAGCCACCTGGGACTAGCGGGAGTCGAGCAGTACTTC.